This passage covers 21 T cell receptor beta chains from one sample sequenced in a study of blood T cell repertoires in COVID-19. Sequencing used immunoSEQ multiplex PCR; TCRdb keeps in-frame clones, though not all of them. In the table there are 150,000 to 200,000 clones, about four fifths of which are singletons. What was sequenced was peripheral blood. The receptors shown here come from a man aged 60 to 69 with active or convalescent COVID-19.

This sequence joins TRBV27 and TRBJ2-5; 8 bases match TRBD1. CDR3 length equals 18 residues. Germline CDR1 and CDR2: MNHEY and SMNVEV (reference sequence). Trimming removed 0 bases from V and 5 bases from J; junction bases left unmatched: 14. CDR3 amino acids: CASSLSGRGRGPRETQYF. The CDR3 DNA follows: TGTGCCAGCAGTTTATCTGGTAGGGGCAGGGGGCCACGGGAGACCCAGTACTTC.

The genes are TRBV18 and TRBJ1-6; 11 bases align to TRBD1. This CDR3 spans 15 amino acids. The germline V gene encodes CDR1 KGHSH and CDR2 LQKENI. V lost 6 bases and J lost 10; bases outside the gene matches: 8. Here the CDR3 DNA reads TGTGCCAGCTCCAATGGACAGGGGGCCCAATCACCCCTCCACTTT. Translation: CASSNGQGAQSPLHF.

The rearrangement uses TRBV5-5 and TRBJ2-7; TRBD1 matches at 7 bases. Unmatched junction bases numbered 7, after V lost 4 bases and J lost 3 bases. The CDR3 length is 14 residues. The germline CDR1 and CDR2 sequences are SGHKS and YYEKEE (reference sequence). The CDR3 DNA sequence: TGTGCCAGCAGCCCTCGGGACAGCAACTACGAGCAGTACTTC. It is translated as CASSPRDSNYEQYF.

CDR3 in amino acids: CASSQESQGFPGANVLTF. DNA for the CDR3: TGTGCCAGCAGCCAAGAATCACAGGGTTTCCCTGGGGCCAACGTCCTGACTTTC. The chain combines TRBV3-1 (or the pseudogene TRBV3-2) with TRBJ2-6, with D tentatively TRBD1 (6 bases). Trimming left V 0 bases short and J 2 bases short, with 14 bases between. Germline loops: CDR1 LGHDT, CDR2 YNNKEL (reference sequence). The CDR3 is 18 residues long.

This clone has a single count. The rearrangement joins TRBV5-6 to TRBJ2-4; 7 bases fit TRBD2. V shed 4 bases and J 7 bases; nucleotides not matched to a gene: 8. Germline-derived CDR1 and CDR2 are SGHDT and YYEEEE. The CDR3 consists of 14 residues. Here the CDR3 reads CASSPWGGVNIQYF. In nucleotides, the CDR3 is TGTGCCAGCAGCCCCTGGGGGGGGGTGAACATTCAGTACTTC. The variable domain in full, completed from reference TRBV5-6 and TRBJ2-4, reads DAGVTQSPTHLIKTRGQQVTLRCSPKSGHDTVSWYQQALGQGPQFIFQYYEEEERQRGNFPDRFSGHQFPNYSSELNVNALLLGDSALYLCASSPWGGVNIQYFGAGTRLSVL.

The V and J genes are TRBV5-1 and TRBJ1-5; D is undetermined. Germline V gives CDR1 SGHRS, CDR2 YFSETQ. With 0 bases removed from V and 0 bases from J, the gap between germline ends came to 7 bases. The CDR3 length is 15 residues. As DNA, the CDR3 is TGCGCCAGCAGCTTGGATACATCTAGCAATCAGCCCCAGCATTTT. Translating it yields CASSLDTSSNQPQHF.

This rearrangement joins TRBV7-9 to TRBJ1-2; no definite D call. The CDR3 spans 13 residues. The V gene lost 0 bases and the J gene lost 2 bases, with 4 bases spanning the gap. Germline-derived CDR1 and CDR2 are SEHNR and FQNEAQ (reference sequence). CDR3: CASSLAENYGYTF. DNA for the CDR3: TGTGCCAGCAGCTTAGCAGAGAACTATGGCTACACCTTC.

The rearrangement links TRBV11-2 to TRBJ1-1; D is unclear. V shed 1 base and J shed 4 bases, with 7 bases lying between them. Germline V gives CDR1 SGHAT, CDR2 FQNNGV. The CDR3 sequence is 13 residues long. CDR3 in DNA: TGTGCCAGCAGCTTAGGCACGAGCACTGAAGCTTTCTTT. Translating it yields CASSLGTSTEAFF.

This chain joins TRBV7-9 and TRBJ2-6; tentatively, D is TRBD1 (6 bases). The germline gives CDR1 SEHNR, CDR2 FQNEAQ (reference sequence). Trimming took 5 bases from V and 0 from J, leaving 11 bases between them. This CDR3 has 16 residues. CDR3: CASSPNRASGANVLTF. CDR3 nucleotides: TGTGCCAGCAGCCCAAACAGGGCCTCTGGGGCCAACGTCCTGACTTTC.

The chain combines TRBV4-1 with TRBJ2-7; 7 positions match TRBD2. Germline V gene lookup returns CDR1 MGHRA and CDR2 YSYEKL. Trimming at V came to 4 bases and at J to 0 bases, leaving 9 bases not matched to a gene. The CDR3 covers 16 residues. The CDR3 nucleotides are TGCGCCAGCAGCCTTGTTCCGGGCGGGAGCTCCTACGAGCAGTACTTC. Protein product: CASSLVPGGSSYEQYF.

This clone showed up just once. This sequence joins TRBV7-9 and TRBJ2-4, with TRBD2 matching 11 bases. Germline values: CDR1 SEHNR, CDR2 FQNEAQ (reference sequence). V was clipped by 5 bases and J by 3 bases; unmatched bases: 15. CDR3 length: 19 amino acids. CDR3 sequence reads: CASSPDTSGSPPGKNIQYF. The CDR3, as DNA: TGTGCCAGCAGCCCAGACACTAGCGGGAGTCCTCCCGGCAAAAACATTCAGTACTTC.

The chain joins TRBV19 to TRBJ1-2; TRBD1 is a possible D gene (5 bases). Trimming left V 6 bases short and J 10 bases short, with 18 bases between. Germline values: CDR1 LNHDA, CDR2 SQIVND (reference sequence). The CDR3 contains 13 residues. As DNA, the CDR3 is TGTGCCAGTAGCCCCGGGGGAGTAGAGGACTACACCTTC. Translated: CASSPGGVEDYTF.

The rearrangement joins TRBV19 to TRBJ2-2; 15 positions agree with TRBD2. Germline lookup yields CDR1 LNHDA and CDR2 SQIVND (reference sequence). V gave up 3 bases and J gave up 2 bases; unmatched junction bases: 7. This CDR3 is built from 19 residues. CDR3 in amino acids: CASSILGLAGGLNTGELFF. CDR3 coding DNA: TGTGCCAGTAGTATCCTCGGACTAGCGGGAGGGCTAAACACCGGGGAGCTGTTTTTT.

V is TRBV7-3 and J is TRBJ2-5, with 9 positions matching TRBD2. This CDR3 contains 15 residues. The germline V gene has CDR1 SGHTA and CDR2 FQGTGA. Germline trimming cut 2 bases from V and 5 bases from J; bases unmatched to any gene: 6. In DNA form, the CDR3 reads TGTGCCAGCAGCTTAGAAGGCGGGGGGGCGGAGACCCAGTACTTC. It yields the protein CASSLEGGGAETQYF.

The DNA of the CDR3 is TGTGCCAGCAGCCCCTCCCAGTACAATGAGCAGTTCTTC. Translating gives CASSPSQYNEQFF. V gene TRBV5-4 combines with J gene TRBJ2-1; D uncertain. V was pared by 4 bases and J by 4 bases, with 9 bases between. Germline assignment: CDR1 SGHNT and CDR2 YYREEE (reference sequence). This CDR3 region has 13 residues.

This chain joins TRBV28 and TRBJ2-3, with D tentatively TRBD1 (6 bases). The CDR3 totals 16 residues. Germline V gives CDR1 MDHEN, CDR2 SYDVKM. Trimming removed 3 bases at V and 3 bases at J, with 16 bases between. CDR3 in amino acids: CASSFPPGVLTDTQYF. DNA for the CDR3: TGTGCCAGCAGTTTCCCCCCAGGGGTATTGACAGATACGCAGTATTTT.

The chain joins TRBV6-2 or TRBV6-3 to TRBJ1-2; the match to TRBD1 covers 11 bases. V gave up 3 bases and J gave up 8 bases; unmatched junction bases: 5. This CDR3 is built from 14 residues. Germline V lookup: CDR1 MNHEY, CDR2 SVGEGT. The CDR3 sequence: CASSYGQGARGYTF. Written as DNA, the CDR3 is TGTGCCAGCAGTTATGGACAGGGGGCGCGAGGCTACACCTTC.

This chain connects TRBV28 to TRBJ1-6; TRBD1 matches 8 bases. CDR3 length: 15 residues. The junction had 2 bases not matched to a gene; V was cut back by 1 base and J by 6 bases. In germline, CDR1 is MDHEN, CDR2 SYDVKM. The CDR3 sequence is CASSLLGQGNSPLHF. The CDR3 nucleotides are TGTGCCAGCAGTTTATTAGGACAGGGTAATTCACCCCTCCACTTT. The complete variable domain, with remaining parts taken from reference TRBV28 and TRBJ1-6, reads DVKVTQSSRYLVKRTGEKVFLECVQDMDHENMFWYRQDPGLGLRLIYFSYDVKMKEKGDIPEGYSVSREKKERFSLILESASTNQTSMYLCASSLLGQGNSPLHFGNGTRLTVT.

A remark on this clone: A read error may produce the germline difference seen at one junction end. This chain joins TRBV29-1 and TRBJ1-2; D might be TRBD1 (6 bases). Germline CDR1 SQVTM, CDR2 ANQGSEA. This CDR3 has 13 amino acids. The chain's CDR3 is CSVEDRRNYGYTF. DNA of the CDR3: TGCAGCGTGGAAGACAGGCGAAACTATGGCTACACCTTC.

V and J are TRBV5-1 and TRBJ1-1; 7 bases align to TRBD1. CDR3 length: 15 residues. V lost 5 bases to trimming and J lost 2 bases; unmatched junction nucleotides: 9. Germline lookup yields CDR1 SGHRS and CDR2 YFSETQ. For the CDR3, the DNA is TGCGCCAGCAGTACCCAGGGGGAGAGAAACACTGAAGCTTTCTTT. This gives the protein CASSTQGERNTEAFF.

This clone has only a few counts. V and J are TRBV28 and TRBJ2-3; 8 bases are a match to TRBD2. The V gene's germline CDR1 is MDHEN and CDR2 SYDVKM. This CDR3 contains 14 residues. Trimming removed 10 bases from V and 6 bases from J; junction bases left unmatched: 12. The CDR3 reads CATGGGRPGDTQYF. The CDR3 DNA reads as TGTGCCACTGGGGGCGGGAGGCCCGGGGATACGCAGTATTTT.